This T cell receptor beta chain was recovered during a study of T cell responses to AZD1222 COVID-19 vaccine. Study observations and caveats: Reportedly, close to half of spike-specific TCRs are directed against unmutated variant regions. The number of AZD1222 recipients seropositive at baseline was only 6 or 7.

V shed 2 bases and J shed 0 bases, with 5 bases lying between them. Germline CDR1 and CDR2: MDHEN and SYDVKM. CDR3 length: 14 residues. Sequenced by immunoSEQ multiplex PCR; TCRdb stores in-frame clones only, minus some. The sample contains tens of thousands of clones, around 90% of which appear only once. This clone was observed once. Its specificity is unknown. The sequence derives from an adult in good health. The V call is TRBV28, the J call TRBJ2-4; D unclear. The input for sequencing was peripheral blood, taken on day 0 of MenACWY control vaccination. The CDR3 protein is CASSLVEAKNIQYF. CDR3 nucleotides: TGTGCCAGCAGTTTAGTGGAAGCCAAAAACATTCAGTACTTC.